The sequence of this TCR beta chain was determined in a study of blood T cells in healthy people across ages. Germline CDR1 LGHNA, CDR2 YSLEER. The CDR3 runs to 16 residues. Trimming left V 1 base short and J 0 bases short, with 10 bases between. Drawing of peripheral blood yielded about 10 milliliters from each donor. For the second PCR, which ran for about 6 to 11 cycles, a sample-barcoded 5' primer and a J-beta primer mix were used. Each of the samples gave a minimum of 3 million paired-end reads that contained CDR3. A single record per CDR3 protein comes from TCRdb applying MiXCR to the 5' RACE reads. Of about 500,000 distinct CDR3 sequences listed, about 24% are singletons. This clonotype was observed a handful of times. These data also featured in a second study, about T cells of mothers and their children. Per that study: From each mother came over 9.5 million TCR beta CDR3 reads, and from each child came 3 million to 3.5 million.

The sequenced sample was blood. The clonotype comes from a boy younger than 18 in good health. V gene TRBV4-3 combines with J gene TRBJ2-1; a weak D match, TRBD2 (5 bases). CDR3 coding DNA: TGCGCCAGCAGCCAAGCAGGACTCAGCTCCTACAATGAGCAGTTCTTC. Encoded protein: CASSQAGLSSYNEQFF.